Following are 19 T cell receptor beta chains from one sample sequenced in a study of OX40 agonist ivuxolimab in advanced cancers. Assay: immunoSEQ multiplex PCR; the TCRdb copy retains only in-frame clones and omits some. The sample consists of fewer than 90,000 clones, 70% to 90% of them appearing once. The sequencing used CD4+ or CD8+ T cells sorted from blood, collected in a trial of the OX40 agonist ivuxolimab. These receptors were obtained from an adult with an advanced solid tumor such as melanoma, head and neck, liver or kidney cancer.

This clone was observed a single time. A junction boundary mismatches the germline segment, possibly from a read error. The V call is TRBV7-7, the J call TRBJ2-7; D is ambiguous. The CDR3 covers 11 residues. Germline lookup yields CDR1 SSHAT and CDR2 FNYEAQ (reference sequence). The CDR3 loop reads CASSAIYEQYF. Written as DNA, the CDR3 is TGTGCTAGCAGCGCCATCTACGAGCAGTACTTC.

This chain links TRBV9 with TRBJ2-2, with 13 bases that match TRBD2. V shed 3 bases, J shed 6 bases, and the junction held 5 bases outside the gene matches. The CDR3 covers 16 residues. Germline assignment: CDR1 SGDLS and CDR2 YYNGEE. CDR3 sequence (DNA): TGTGCCAGCAGCGGGAGGACTAGCGGGAGTCCCGGGGAGCTGTTTTTT. Translated, it gives CASSGRTSGSPGELFF.

The V and J genes are TRBV11-3 and TRBJ2-1; 9 bases fit TRBD2. The CDR3 is 16 residues long. The V gene end was trimmed by 1 base and the J gene end by 5 bases; junction bases not matched to a gene: 6. CDR1 is SGHNT, CDR2 YENEEA, per germline. CDR3 DNA: TGTGCCAGCAGCTTAGGGTCTAGCGGGATTAACAATGAGCAGTTCTTC. Translated, it gives CASSLGSSGINNEQFF.

This chain uses TRBV6-5 with TRBJ2-1; the match to TRBD1 covers 8 bases. V trimming: 0 bases; J trimming: 10 bases; junction bases outside the gene matches: 8. This CDR3 is 15 amino acids long. Germline V CDR1 and CDR2: MNHEY, SVGAGI. The CDR3 is CASSYSWGTGGEQFF. The CDR3 bases are TGTGCCAGCAGTTACTCGTGGGGGACAGGAGGCGAGCAGTTCTTC.

The chain links TRBV7-2 to TRBJ1-4, with D tentatively TRBD1 (5 bases). Trimming took off 2 bases at V and 0 bases at J, with 7 bases between the two ends. Germline CDR1 and CDR2: SGHTA and FQGNSA. This CDR3 has 15 residues. The CDR3 nucleotides read TGTGCCAGCAGCTTAAGACAGTCAACTAATGAAAAACTGTTTTTT. Its protein is CASSLRQSTNEKLFF.

The V and J genes are TRBV9 and TRBJ2-5; D is ambiguous. Trimming stripped 0 bases from V and 5 bases from J, with 11 bases between. This CDR3 has 14 amino acids. Germline V gene lookup returns CDR1 SGDLS and CDR2 YYNGEE. CDR3 bases: TGTGCCAGCAGCGTAGGGGTCTCGGCGGAGACCCAGTACTTC. Amino acids: CASSVGVSAETQYF.

This chain links TRBV5-1 with TRBJ2-1, with 8 bases that match TRBD1. CDR3 size: 14 residues. V lost 1 base to trimming and J lost 10 bases; unmatched junction nucleotides: 7. Germline-derived CDR1 and CDR2 are SGHRS and YFSETQ. CDR3 loop: CASSLRQGAGEQFF. CDR3 DNA sequence: TGCGCCAGCAGCTTGCGGCAGGGGGCAGGGGAGCAGTTCTTC. Looking up the rest from reference TRBV5-1 and TRBJ2-1 gives the full variable domain: KAGVTQTPRYLIKTRGQQVTLSCSPISGHRSVSWYQQTPGQGLQFLFEYFSETQRNKGNFPGRFSGRQFSNSRSEMNVSTLELGDSALYLCASSLRQGAGEQFFGPGTRLTVL.

The V gene is TRBV28, the J gene TRBJ1-4; D uncertain. Germline assignment: CDR1 MDHEN and CDR2 SYDVKM. There are 14 residues in the CDR3. V was trimmed by 7 bases and J by 3 bases, leaving 12 bases between them. The CDR3 coding sequence is TGTGCCAGCACTCGAGTGAGCTCTAATGAAAAACTGTTTTTT. As protein: CASTRVSSNEKLFF.

The rearrangement links TRBV29-1 to TRBJ2-5; D not certain. Judging by the DNA end, TRBJ2-7 fits better; the J call may be wrong. Germline CDR1 SQVTM, CDR2 ANQGSEA. This CDR3 region has 12 residues. CDR3 loop: CSISTVDYEQYF. CDR3 DNA sequence: TGCAGTATCTCGACGGTTGACTACGAGCAGTACTTC.

The chain carries TRBV7-9 and TRBJ2-7; D might be TRBD1 (6 bases). Germline lookup yields CDR1 SEHNR and CDR2 FQNEAQ (reference sequence). V lost 5 bases, J lost 2 bases, and 16 bases lay in between. CDR3 length: 15 amino acids. Written as DNA, the CDR3 is TGTGCCAGCAGCACCGACAGGAAAACAACCTACGAGCAGTACTTC. This gives the protein CASSTDRKTTYEQYF.

This chain uses TRBV15 with TRBJ1-4; 8 positions agree with TRBD1. Germline CDR1 is LNHNV and CDR2 is YYDKDF (reference sequence). Unmatched junction bases numbered 5, after V lost 0 bases and J lost 8 bases. The CDR3 is made up of 15 amino acids. The CDR3 loop is CATSRETGAREKLFF. The CDR3 DNA reads TGTGCCACCAGCAGAGAGACAGGGGCGCGCGAAAAACTGTTTTTT.

The J gene is TRBJ2-4, the V gene TRBV30, with 10 bases lining up with TRBD1. The V and J ends lost 4 bases and 8 bases, in that order; junction bases with no gene match: 8. This CDR3 spans 14 amino acids. Germline-derived CDR1 and CDR2 are GTSNPN and SVGIG (reference sequence). The CDR3 coding sequence is TGTGCCTGGATCCCCAGGACAGGGGGTGACATTCAGTACTTC. Its translation: CAWIPRTGGDIQYF.

This chain joins TRBV5-1 and TRBJ2-5; 11 positions agree with TRBD2. CDR3 length: 14 amino acids. J was trimmed by 4 bases and V by 4 bases; bases with no gene match: 3. The germline gives CDR1 SGHRS, CDR2 YFSETQ. The CDR3 coding sequence is TGCGCCAGCAGCCCCACTAGCGGGAGAGAGACCCAGTACTTC. Protein: CASSPTSGRETQYF.

The V and J genes are TRBV5-1 and TRBJ2-7, with D possibly called TRBD1 or TRBD2 (8 bases each). V was cut by 4 bases and J by 7 bases, with 24 bases left in between. This CDR3 has 16 amino acids. Per germline, CDR1 SGHRS and CDR2 YFSETQ. The CDR3 DNA reads as TGCGCCAGCAGCCCCAATAGCGGGACAGGTATTGGGGAGCAGTACTTC. It translates to CASSPNSGTGIGEQYF.

V is TRBV28 and J is TRBJ2-2; no firm D call. Trimming cost V 3 bases and J 4 bases, with 6 bases left between them. The germline V gene has CDR1 MDHEN and CDR2 SYDVKM. This CDR3 has 13 residues. This chain's CDR3 is CASSLYGTGELFF. As DNA, the CDR3 is TGTGCCAGCAGTTTGTACGGCACCGGGGAGCTGTTTTTT.

In DNA, the CDR3 is TGTGCCTGGAGTGGAGGGCATGGCTACACCTTC. It is translated as CAWSGGHGYTF. The gene calls are TRBV30 and TRBJ1-2; no clear D gene. The CDR3 contains 11 residues. Germline values: CDR1 GTSNPN, CDR2 SVGIG (reference sequence). Trimming stripped 1 base from V and 6 bases from J, with 6 bases between.

This chain joins TRBV2 and TRBJ1-2; D might be TRBD1 (6 bases). Germline V gives CDR1 SNHLY, CDR2 FYNNEI. Trimming removed 6 bases from V and 4 bases from J, with 9 bases in between. This CDR3 is built from 12 residues. CDR3: CASRTGGYGYTF. For the CDR3, the DNA is TGTGCCAGCAGGACAGGTGGCTATGGCTACACCTTC.

The chain recombines TRBV5-5 with TRBJ2-7, with D possibly called TRBD1 or TRBD2 (5 bases each). Trimming removed 0 bases from V and 9 bases from J, with 10 bases in between. The CDR3 is 12 amino acids. CDR1 and CDR2 (germline): SGHKS, YYEKEE (reference sequence). The CDR3 coding sequence is TGTGCCAGCAGCTTGGAGACGGGGCGGCAGTACTTC. Its translation is CASSLETGRQYF.

The V call is TRBV2, the J call TRBJ2-7, with 9 bases matching TRBD2. The CDR3 sequence is 14 residues long. The V and J ends lost 4 bases and 3 bases, in that order; junction bases with no gene match: 4. Germline loops: CDR1 SNHLY, CDR2 FYNNEI. The CDR3 DNA reads TGTGCCAGCAGTGGACTAGCGGAATTCTACGAGCAGTACTTC. It specifies CASSGLAEFYEQYF.